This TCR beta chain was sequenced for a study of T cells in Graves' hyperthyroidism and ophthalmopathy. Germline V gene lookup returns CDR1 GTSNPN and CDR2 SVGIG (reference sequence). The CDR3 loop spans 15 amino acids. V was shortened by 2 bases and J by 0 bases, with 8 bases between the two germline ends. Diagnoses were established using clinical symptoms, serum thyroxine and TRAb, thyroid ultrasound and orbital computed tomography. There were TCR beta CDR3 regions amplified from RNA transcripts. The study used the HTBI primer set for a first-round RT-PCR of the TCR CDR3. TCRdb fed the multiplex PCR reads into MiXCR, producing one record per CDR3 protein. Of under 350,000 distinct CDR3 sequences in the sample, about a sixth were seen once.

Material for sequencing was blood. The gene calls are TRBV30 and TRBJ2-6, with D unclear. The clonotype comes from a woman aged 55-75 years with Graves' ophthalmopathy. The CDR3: CAWSFDPSGANVLTF. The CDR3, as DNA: TGTGCCTGGAGTTTTGATCCCTCTGGGGCCAACGTCCTGACTTTC.